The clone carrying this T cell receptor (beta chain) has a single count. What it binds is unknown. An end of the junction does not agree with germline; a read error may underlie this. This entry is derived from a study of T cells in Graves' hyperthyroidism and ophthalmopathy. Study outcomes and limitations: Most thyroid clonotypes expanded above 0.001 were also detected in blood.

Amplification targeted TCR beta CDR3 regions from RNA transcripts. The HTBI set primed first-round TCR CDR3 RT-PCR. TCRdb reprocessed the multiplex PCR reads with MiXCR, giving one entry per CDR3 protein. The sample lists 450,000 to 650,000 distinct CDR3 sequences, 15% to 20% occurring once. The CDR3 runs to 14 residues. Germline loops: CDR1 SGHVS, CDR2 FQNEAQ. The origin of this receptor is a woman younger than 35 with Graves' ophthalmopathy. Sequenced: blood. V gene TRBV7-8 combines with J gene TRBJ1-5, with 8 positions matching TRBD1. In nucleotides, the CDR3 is TGTGCCAGCAGTTCGGACAGGGCCGGTCAGCCCCCGCATTTT. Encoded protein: CASSSDRAGQPPHF.